The 23 T cell receptor beta chains below all came from one sample that was sequenced in a study of CD8 T cells in Susac syndrome. RNA, at about 0.5 to 1 ug, was reverse transcribed with random hexamers. Via MiXCR, TCRdb re-called the immunoSEQ multiplex PCR reads, giving one row per CDR3 protein. Of around 160,000 distinct CDR3 sequences detected, about 95% appear once; the ten largest clones hold under 0.15%. Source material: CD4+ T cells from PBMCs. Source of these receptors: a human donor in good health.

This chain uses TRBV29-1 with TRBJ1-5; D is undetermined. The CDR3 extends over 12 amino acids. V was trimmed by 7 bases and J by 3 bases, leaving 10 bases between them. CDR1 is SQVTM and CDR2 is ANQGSEA in the germline V gene. The CDR3 bases are TGCAGCGCGGCCAGCTCCAATCAGCCCCAGCATTTT. Encoded protein: CSAASSNQPQHF.

V usage is TRBV7-2 and J usage is TRBJ2-3; the D is unclear. The CDR3 spans 12 residues. The germline V and J ends were trimmed by 2 bases and 6 bases, with 6 bases remaining between them. The germline gives CDR1 SGHTA, CDR2 FQGNSA. The CDR3 sequence: CASSLSWDTQYF. CDR3 DNA sequence: TGTGCCAGCAGCTTAAGTTGGGATACGCAGTATTTT.

The V and J genes are TRBV12-3 or TRBV12-4 and TRBJ1-4, with 8 bases identical to TRBD1. Losses at the gene ends were 5 bases for V and 3 bases for J; bases not matched to a gene: 5. The CDR3 contains 15 residues. The CDR3, as DNA: TGTGCCAGCAGTACGACAGGGGTATCTAATGAAAAACTGTTTTTT. It encodes CASSTTGVSNEKLFF.

A single count supports this clonotype. CDR3 in amino acids: CASSVDGTAEQFF. DNA of the CDR3: TGTGCCAGCAGCGTAGATGGGACAGCAGAGCAGTTCTTC. The chain is built from TRBV7-9 and TRBJ2-1; 7 bases are shared with TRBD1. The CDR3 loop spans 13 amino acids. The V segment lost 5 bases and the J segment 10 bases; nucleotides outside the gene matches: 8. Germline V lookup: CDR1 SEHNR, CDR2 FQNEAQ (reference sequence).

This clonotype showed up just once. This rearrangement joins TRBV7-2 to TRBJ2-5; 7 nucleotides agree with TRBD2. CDR1 is SGHTA and CDR2 is FQGNSA in the germline V gene. V shed 1 base and J 14 bases; nucleotides not matched to a gene: 19. The CDR3 is 16 amino acids. Written as DNA, the CDR3 is TGTGCCAGCAGCTTAGGCCGGCTCGGCGGGGGTTACCTTCCCTACTTC. Translated: CASSLGRLGGGYLPYF.

This chain joins TRBV3-1 and TRBJ1-2, with D perhaps matching TRBD1 (5 bases). The germline V gene has CDR1 LGHDT and CDR2 YNNKEL (reference sequence). The CDR3 has 14 residues. V gave up 3 bases and J gave up 3 bases, with 11 bases separating them. In DNA form, the CDR3 reads TGTGCCAGCAGCCAGGAGACAGCGGACTATGGCTACACCTTC. As protein: CASSQETADYGYTF.

V usage is TRBV9 and J usage is TRBJ2-5; the D gene is possibly TRBD2 (6 bases). Deletions cut 0 bases from V and 5 bases from J, with 17 bases between. Germline values: CDR1 SGDLS, CDR2 YYNGEE. The CDR3 consists of 16 residues. The CDR3 reads CASSVDPHPGDETQYF. In DNA form, the CDR3 reads TGTGCCAGCAGCGTAGATCCCCACCCGGGGGATGAGACCCAGTACTTC.

The rearrangement uses TRBV29-1 and TRBJ1-2, with 7 bases fitting TRBD1. This CDR3 has 12 residues. V trimming: 7 bases; J trimming: 3 bases; junction bases outside the gene matches: 5. In germline, CDR1 is SQVTM, CDR2 ANQGSEA. The CDR3 coding sequence is TGCAGCGCCTACCAGGGGGACTATGGCTACACCTTC. It encodes CSAYQGDYGYTF.

V and J are TRBV7-2 and TRBJ2-7; D gene ambiguous. V gave up 5 bases and J gave up 8 bases, with 13 bases separating them. Germline CDR1 is SGHTA and CDR2 is FQGNSA. This CDR3 has 12 residues. The DNA of the CDR3 is TGTGCCAGCAGCCCTAGAGTCGGGCAGCAGTACTTC. Protein product: CASSPRVGQQYF.

This chain connects TRBV9 to TRBJ2-5; TRBD2 might be the D (5 bases). CDR3 size: 14 residues. V dropped 0 bases and J dropped 5 bases, with 11 bases sitting between them. The germline CDR1 and CDR2 sequences are SGDLS and YYNGEE. In DNA, the CDR3 is TGTGCCAGCAGCGTAGCTGGAGGCGGGGAGACCCAGTACTTC. Protein sequence: CASSVAGGGETQYF.

The gene calls are TRBV6-1 and TRBJ1-6, with D possibly TRBD1 on 6 matching bases. The V end was cut by 4 bases, the J end by 10 bases, with 14 bases between. The CDR3 sequence is 14 residues long. From germline, CDR1 is MNHNS and CDR2 SASEGT. CDR3 sequence: CASSGRGGESPLHF. For the CDR3, the DNA is TGTGCCAGCAGTGGACGAGGGGGGGAATCACCCCTCCACTTT.

The chain employs TRBV2 and TRBJ1-2; D is perhaps TRBD1 (5 bases). Germline CDR1 SNHLY, CDR2 FYNNEI. The CDR3 covers 14 residues. The V and J ends lost 6 bases and 4 bases respectively, with 15 bases between them. The CDR3 loop reads CASSESRQSYGYTF. For the CDR3, the DNA is TGTGCCAGCAGCGAATCAAGACAGTCCTATGGCTACACCTTC.

The rearrangement uses TRBV12-5 and TRBJ1-5, with a possible D match to TRBD1 (6 bases). The length of the CDR3 is 16 residues. Trimming took off 0 bases at V and 5 bases at J, with 14 bases between the two ends. Germline CDR1 reads LGHNT; CDR2 reads FRNRAP. Here the CDR3 DNA reads TGTGCTAGTGGTTTGGTAATGAAGGGGGGCGATCAGCCCCAGCATTTT. It specifies CASGLVMKGGDQPQHF.

This rearrangement joins TRBV4-2 to TRBJ1-6; D unresolved. This CDR3 spans 16 amino acids. Germline CDR1 is LGHNA and CDR2 is YNFKEQ. V dropped 1 base and J dropped 2 bases, with 9 bases sitting between them. The CDR3 DNA is TGTGCCAGCAGCCAAGTGGCCACGGCCTATAATTCACCCCTCCACTTT. It is translated as CASSQVATAYNSPLHF.

The CDR3: CASSPGTATQYF. In DNA form, the CDR3 reads TGTGCCAGCAGCCCCGGGACTGCAACGCAGTATTTT. The chain links TRBV5-4 to TRBJ2-3, with a possible D match to TRBD2 (6 bases). The germline V gene has CDR1 SGHNT and CDR2 YYREEE (reference sequence). CDR3 size: 12 residues. Trimming left V 4 bases short and J 9 bases short, with 12 bases between.

V gene TRBV3-1 combines with J gene TRBJ1-6; 8 nucleotides align to TRBD1. The CDR3 sequence is 15 residues long. The germline V gene encodes CDR1 LGHDT and CDR2 YNNKEL (reference sequence). With V trimmed by 0 bases and J by 10 bases, 5 bases remained unmatched. Here the CDR3 DNA reads TGTGCCAGCAGCCAAGAATCAGGGGGCGCGTCACCCCTCCACTTT. It codes for CASSQESGGASPLHF.

The chain recombines TRBV2 with TRBJ2-7; D remains unclear. Trimming pared 4 bases from V and 7 bases from J, leaving 11 bases between. Germline V CDR1 and CDR2: SNHLY, FYNNEI. This CDR3 contains 12 residues. In DNA, the CDR3 is TGTGCCAGCAGTGTACGGGTTATAGAGCAGTACTTC. Encoded protein: CASSVRVIEQYF. Drawing the rest from reference TRBV2 and TRBJ2-7, the complete variable domain is EPEVTQTPSHQVTQMGQEVILRCVPISNHLYFYWYRQILGQKVEFLVSFYNNEISEKSEIFDDQFSVERPDGSNFTLKIRSTKLEDSAMYFCASSVRVIEQYFGPGTRLTVT.

The rearrangement links TRBV5-4 to TRBJ2-5, with 9 bases matching TRBD2. J was trimmed by 7 bases and V by 6 bases; bases with no gene match: 13. The CDR3 length is 15 residues. Germline-derived CDR1 and CDR2 are SGHNT and YYREEE (reference sequence). CDR3 amino acids: CASTTNLRGGGTQYF. The CDR3 DNA sequence: TGTGCCAGCACCACAAACTTGCGGGGGGGTGGGACCCAGTACTTC.

CDR3 residues: CASSQQGERDWSYNEQFF. CDR3 bases: TGCGCCAGCAGTCAGCAGGGGGAGCGGGACTGGTCCTACAATGAGCAGTTCTTC. V gene TRBV23-1 combines with J gene TRBJ2-1, with D perhaps given as TRBD1 or TRBD2 (7 bases each). TRBV23-1 is an open reading frame, and its role is uncertain. The CDR3 is 18 amino acids. Trimming removed 3 bases from V and 1 base from J, with 19 bases in between.

V gene TRBV12-5 combines with J gene TRBJ1-2; D is perhaps TRBD1 (6 bases). There are 13 residues in the CDR3. V lost 6 bases to trimming and J lost 8 bases, with 16 bases between them. Looked up from germline, CDR1 is LGHNT and CDR2 is FRNRAP. The CDR3 DNA follows: TGTGCTAGTGGACGACAGGTGCCTATGGGCTACACCTTC. Protein product: CASGRQVPMGYTF. Drawing the rest from reference TRBV12-5 and TRBJ1-2, the complete variable domain is DARVTQTPRHKVTEMGQEVTMRCQPILGHNTVFWYRQTMMQGLELLAYFRNRAPLDDSGMPKDRFSAEMPDATLATLKIQPSEPRDSAVYFCASGRQVPMGYTFGSGTRLTVV.

The rearrangement links TRBV3-1 to TRBJ2-3; no clear D gene. V lost 6 bases, J lost 2 bases, and 15 bases lay in between. CDR3 length: 15 residues. Looked up from germline, CDR1 is LGHDT and CDR2 is YNNKEL (reference sequence). CDR3 nucleotide sequence: TGTGCCAGCAGAGCGACGGGTACCTTCACAGATACGCAGTATTTT. It codes for CASRATGTFTDTQYF.

The V gene is TRBV2, the J gene TRBJ2-7; 8 bases fit TRBD2. Trimming removed 5 bases from V and 0 bases from J; junction bases left unmatched: 3. Germline CDR1 is SNHLY and CDR2 is FYNNEI. The CDR3 loop spans 14 amino acids. The DNA for the CDR3 is TGTGCCAGCAGTCAGAGCGGGGGCTCCTACGAGCAGTACTTC. Translated, it gives CASSQSGGSYEQYF.

The J gene is TRBJ1-6, the V gene TRBV7-2; weak D call: TRBD1 (5 bases). Germline assignment: CDR1 SGHTA and CDR2 FQGNSA. Trimming cost V 5 bases and J 10 bases, with 18 bases left between them. The CDR3 consists of 15 residues. CDR3 region: CASSTQVALGSPLHF. The CDR3 DNA reads TGTGCCAGCAGCACACAGGTGGCTTTGGGATCACCCCTCCACTTT.